This T cell receptor beta chain was sequenced for a study of spatial heterogeneity in lung cancer. Study findings and constraints: Within tumors, counts of expanded alpha and beta TCRs tracked tumor mutation counts.

With regard to this clonotype: Its specificity is unknown.

Time point noted: sample taken at primary tumor resection. The donor group consisted of over 60 patients who had untreated, early-stage non-small cell lung cancer. Sequencing of whole RNA from tumor, nontumor lung or frozen PBMC involved no sorting. MiXCR, applied by TCRdb to the 5' RACE reads, yields one record per CDR3 protein. The sample yields 15,000 to 20,000 distinct CDR3 sequences, 6% to 7.5% seen once. V lost 6 bases to trimming and J lost 1 base; unmatched junction nucleotides: 1. This CDR3 spans 14 amino acids. Germline CDR1 is SGHDN and CDR2 is FVKESK. This chain uses TRBV14 with TRBJ2-2, with 8 bases aligning to TRBD2. The sequenced sample was lung tumor tissue, obtained at surgery. The TCR originated in a female donor with early-stage non-small cell lung cancer. The CDR3 DNA is TGTGCCAGCAGACTAGCGGTGAACACCGGGGAGCTGTTTTTT. Its translation is CASRLAVNTGELFF.